These T cell receptor beta chains were read from a single sample in a study of T-cell memory formation after mild COVID-19. TCRdb re-called the 5' RACE reads with MiXCR, one entry per CDR3 protein. The table includes roughly 200,000 distinct CDR3 sequences, about 17% detected once. Sequencing used PBMCs or a T cell subset sorted from them (not recorded which). These receptor sequences come from an adult woman who had mild COVID-19 (a few samples of this study predate the infection). Cell type and time point are not known. CDR3s include the opening cysteine and the closing phenylalanine or tryptophan. D genes are given only for firm matches. Size values are once, few and many counts, or a class for expanded clones, and some rows have none.

TRBV7-3	TRBJ1-1	-	-	CASSLSRDYTEAFF	TGTGCCAGCAGCTTATCCAGGGATTACACTGAAGCTTTCTTT
TRBV3-1	TRBJ1-2	-	-	CASSRDNYGYTF	TGTGCCAGCAGTCGAGATAACTATGGCTACACCTTC
TRBV6-6	TRBJ2-5	few	TRBD1	CASRRQGARETQYF	TGTGCCAGCAGAAGACAGGGGGCGAGGGAGACCCAGTACTTC
TRBV5-1	TRBJ2-7	few	-	CASSSIDGRSSYEQYF	TGCGCCAGCAGCTCGATCGACGGGCGCAGCTCCTACGAGCAGTACTTC
TRBV7-9	TRBJ2-3	few	-	CASSFPGPTDTQYF	TGTGCCAGCAGCTTCCCCGGACCCACAGATACGCAGTATTTT
TRBV20-1	TRBJ2-7	-	TRBD2	CSASPGLGIGNSYEQYF	TGCAGTGCTAGCCCGGGACTAGGAATAGGGAACTCCTACGAGCAGTACTTC
TRBV12-3/TRBV12-4	TRBJ1-1	-	TRBD1	CASSYRDSSKAFF	TGTGCCAGCAGTTACCGGGACAGTTCCAAAGCTTTCTTT
TRBV30	TRBJ2-1	-	TRBD2	CAWSVNSGRTSYNEQFF	TGTGCCTGGAGTGTTAACAGCGGGAGGACCTCCTACAATGAGCAGTTCTTC
TRBV7-3	TRBJ1-2	few	-	CASSLTRESGYTF	TGTGCCAGCAGCTTAACTAGAGAGAGTGGCTACACCTTC
TRBV7-6	TRBJ1-3	few	-	CASSLNSLSGNTIYF	TGTGCCAGCAGCTTAAACTCTCTCTCTGGAAACACCATATATTTT
TRBV25-1	TRBJ2-3	few	-	CASSEVFGTTDTQYF	TGTGCCAGCAGTGAAGTGTTCGGGACCACAGATACGCAGTATTTT
TRBV24-1	TRBJ2-5	few	-	CATSDRGGQPGETQYF	TGTGCCACCAGTGACCGGGGAGGACAGCCGGGGGAGACCCAGTACTTC
TRBV7-2	TRBJ2-7	-	TRBD1	CASSPEGTGAYEQYF	TGTGCCAGCAGCCCGGAGGGGACAGGGGCCTACGAGCAGTACTTC
TRBV12-3/TRBV12-4	TRBJ2-7	few	-	CASAPQVQRVEQYF	TGTGCCAGCGCCCCTCAGGTCCAGCGGGTCGAGCAGTACTTC
TRBV11-1	TRBJ2-1	few	TRBD2	CASSRTSGSWEDEQFF	TGTGCCAGCAGCCGGACTAGCGGGAGCTGGGAGGATGAGCAGTTCTTC
TRBV11-3	TRBJ2-3	-	TRBD2	CASSLRTSIDTQYF	TGTGCCAGCAGCTTAAGGACTAGCATAGATACGCAGTATTTT
TRBV12-3/TRBV12-4	TRBJ2-7	-	-	CASSLRQGGHEQYF	TGTGCCAGCAGTTTACGACAGGGAGGCCACGAGCAGTACTTC
TRBV5-1	TRBJ2-5	few	-	CASSLEEETQYF	TGCGCCAGCAGCTTGGAGGAAGAGACCCAGTACTTC
TRBV20-1	TRBJ1-5	-	-	CSARDLDGPDKQPQHF	TGCAGTGCTAGAGATCTGGATGGGCCCGATAAACAGCCCCAGCATTTT
TRBV7-2	TRBJ1-1	few	-	CASSLGGGLGTEAFF	TGTGCCAGCAGCTTAGGTGGGGGACTCGGCACTGAAGCTTTCTTT
TRBV6-5	TRBJ2-7	few	-	CASSYSGNTYEQYF	TGTGCCAGCAGTTACTCGGGGAACACCTACGAGCAGTACTTC
TRBV7-9	TRBJ2-1	many	TRBD1	CASSLRQGVNEQFF	TGTGCCAGCAGCTTACGCCAGGGGGTCAATGAGCAGTTCTTC
TRBV5-5	TRBJ2-2	few	-	CASSGTGTNTGELFF	TGTGCCAGCAGCGGGACCGGGACGAACACCGGGGAGCTGTTTTTT
TRBV5-1	TRBJ1-1	-	TRBD1	CASSTGQGTGTEAFF	TGCGCCAGCAGCACGGGACAGGGGACGGGCACTGAAGCTTTCTTT
TRBV20-1	TRBJ1-5	-	-	CSARQGSSNQPQHF	TGCAGTGCTAGACAGGGAAGCAGCAATCAGCCCCAGCATTTT
TRBV10-3	TRBJ2-7	-	-	CAISTNYEQYF	TGTGCCATCAGTACAAACTACGAGCAGTACTTC
TRBV25-1	TRBJ1-1	-	-	CASSARTNTEAFF	TGTGCCAGCAGTGCACGGACTAACACTGAAGCTTTCTTT
TRBV10-3	TRBJ2-1	few	TRBD1	CAISSGTDNEQFF	TGTGCCATCAGCTCCGGGACAGACAATGAGCAGTTCTTC
TRBV27	TRBJ2-1	-	-	CASSHGLARGNEQFF	TGTGCCAGCAGTCACGGACTAGCCAGGGGGAATGAGCAGTTCTTC
TRBV12-5	TRBJ2-2	-	TRBD2	CASGFGGTNTGELFF	TGTGCTAGTGGTTTCGGGGGGACCAACACCGGGGAGCTGTTTTTT
TRBV15	TRBJ2-3	few	-	CATSRVESTDTQYF	TGTGCCACCAGCAGAGTCGAAAGCACAGATACGCAGTATTTT
TRBV24-1	TRBJ1-2	-	TRBD1	CATSDFSGTGMGTNYGYTF	TGTGCCACCAGTGATTTCTCCGGGACAGGAATGGGCACCAACTATGGCTACACCTTC
TRBV5-1	TRBJ1-1	-	-	CASNSDTEAFF	TGCGCCAGCAACTCGGACACTGAAGCTTTCTTT
TRBV6-2/TRBV6-3	TRBJ2-1	-	TRBD2	CASRTSGGYNEQFF	TGTGCCAGCAGAACTAGCGGGGGCTACAATGAGCAGTTCTTC
TRBV7-9	TRBJ2-3	few	-	CASSPWTGPDTQYF	TGTGCCAGCAGCCCCTGGACTGGCCCAGATACGCAGTATTTT
TRBV11-2	TRBJ2-3	-	-	CASSFRTGSSTDTQYF	TGTGCCAGCAGCTTCAGGACGGGGTCTAGCACAGATACGCAGTATTTT
TRBV5-5	TRBJ1-5	few	-	CASSVQAVQGTQHF	TGTGCCAGCAGCGTGCAGGCAGTCCAGGGGACCCAGCATTTT
TRBV5-1	TRBJ1-1	few	-	CASRPGPQVNTEAFF	TGCGCCAGCAGACCGGGGCCACAGGTGAACACTGAAGCTTTCTTT
TRBV3-1	TRBJ2-3	-	-	CASRLDATDTQYF	TGTGCCAGCAGATTGGACGCTACAGATACGCAGTATTTT
TRBV12-3/TRBV12-4	TRBJ2-7	-	-	CASREGLATEQYF	TGTGCCAGCAGGGAGGGTCTAGCAACCGAGCAGTACTTC
TRBV6-5	TRBJ2-5	few	-	CASRGAQETQYF	TGTGCCAGTAGAGGAGCCCAAGAGACCCAGTACTTC
TRBV29-1	TRBJ1-1	few	-	CSVVNPNTEAFF	TGCAGCGTTGTCAACCCGAACACTGAAGCTTTCTTT
TRBV5-1	TRBJ1-3	few	-	CASSFTPSSGNTIYF	TGCGCCAGCAGCTTCACTCCGAGCTCTGGAAACACCATATATTTT
TRBV12-5	TRBJ2-3	few	-	CASPPPGTDTQYF	TGTGCTAGTCCCCCCCCGGGCACAGATACGCAGTATTTT
TRBV15	TRBJ2-1	few	TRBD2	CATSREGLAGLSSYNEQFF	TGTGCCACCAGCAGAGAGGGACTAGCGGGACTTAGCTCCTACAATGAGCAGTTCTTC
TRBV5-4	TRBJ1-1	few	-	CASSSLDSNPEAFF	TGTGCCAGCAGCTCTCTTGACAGCAACCCTGAAGCTTTCTTT
TRBV9	TRBJ2-2	-	TRBD2	CASSFRTSGGPASNTGELFF	TGTGCCAGCAGCTTTAGGACTAGCGGGGGGCCCGCTTCGAACACCGGGGAGCTGTTTTTT
TRBV7-9	TRBJ2-1	-	-	CGSSSRPTDNEQFF	TGTGGCAGCAGCTCCCGTCCGACCGACAATGAGCAGTTCTTC
TRBV7-2	TRBJ2-3	few	-	CASSSAGDRTWDTQYF	TGTGCCAGCAGCTCAGCGGGGGACAGAACTTGGGATACGCAGTATTTT
TRBV6-6	TRBJ1-1	few	TRBD1	CASSDPGGQETEAFF	TGTGCCAGCAGTGACCCCGGGGGACAGGAGACTGAAGCTTTCTTT